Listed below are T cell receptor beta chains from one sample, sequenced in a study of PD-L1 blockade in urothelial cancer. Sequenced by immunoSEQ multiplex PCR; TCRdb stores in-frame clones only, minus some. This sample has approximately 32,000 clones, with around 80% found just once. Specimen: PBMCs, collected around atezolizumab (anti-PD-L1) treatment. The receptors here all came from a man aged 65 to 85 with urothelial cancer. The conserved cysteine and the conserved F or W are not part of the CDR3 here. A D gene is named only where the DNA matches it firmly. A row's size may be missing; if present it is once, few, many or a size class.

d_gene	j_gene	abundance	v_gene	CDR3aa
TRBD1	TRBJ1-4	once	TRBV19	ASSMTGTGNEKLF
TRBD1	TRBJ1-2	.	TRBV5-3	ARSLEWVGGPFNYGYT
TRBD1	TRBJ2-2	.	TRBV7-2	ASSFHPGGPDTGELF
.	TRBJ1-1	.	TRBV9	ASSGPLTENLEAF
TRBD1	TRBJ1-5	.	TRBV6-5	ASRVDRGPHQPQH
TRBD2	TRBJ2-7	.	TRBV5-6	ASSISGTYEQY
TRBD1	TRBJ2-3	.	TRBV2	ASSRDRAAGTQY
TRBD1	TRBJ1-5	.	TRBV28	ASGQTRTGGGQPQH
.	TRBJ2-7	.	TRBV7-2	ASSLAGTGGGIKQY
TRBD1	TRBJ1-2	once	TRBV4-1	ASSQVEGDRARRGYT
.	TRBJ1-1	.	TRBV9	ASSPQTLNTEAF
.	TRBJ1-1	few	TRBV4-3	ASSQDPARESLGTEAF
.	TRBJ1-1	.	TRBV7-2	ASSLASGGTNTEAF
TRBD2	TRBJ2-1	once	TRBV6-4	ASRRLAGGPGYNEQF
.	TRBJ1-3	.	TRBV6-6	ASAAPRSSSGNTIY
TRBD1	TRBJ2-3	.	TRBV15	ATSSRTGQDTQY
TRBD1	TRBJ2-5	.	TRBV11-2	ASSEQGPQETQY
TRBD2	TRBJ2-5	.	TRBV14	ASSSRGIQETQY
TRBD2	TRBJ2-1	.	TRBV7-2	ASSLGTSGSLNNEQF
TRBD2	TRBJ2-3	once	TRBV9	ASSVRAGGGADTQY
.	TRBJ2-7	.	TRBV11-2	ASSLERVNEQY
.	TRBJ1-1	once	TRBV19	ASSMVGSEAF
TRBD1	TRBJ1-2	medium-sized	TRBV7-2	ASSYPGTVEGYT
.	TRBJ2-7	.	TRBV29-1	SVQGSSYEQY
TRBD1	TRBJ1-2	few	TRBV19	ASVAPGQVDGYT
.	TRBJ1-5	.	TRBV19	ASHRARNQPQH
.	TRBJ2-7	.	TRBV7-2	ASSLMSTSSYEQY
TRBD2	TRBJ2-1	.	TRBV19	ASSPSGGAPYNEQF
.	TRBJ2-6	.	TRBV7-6	ASSSPGGANVLT
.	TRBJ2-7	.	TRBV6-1	ASTLTGYYEQY
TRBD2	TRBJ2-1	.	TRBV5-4	ASSPGLAGESEQF
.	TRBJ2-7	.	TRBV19	ASGTYEQY
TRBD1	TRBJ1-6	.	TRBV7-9	ASSLDRGRNSPLH
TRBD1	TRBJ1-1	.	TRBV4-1	ASSPIQGGDAEAF
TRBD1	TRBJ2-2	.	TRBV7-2	ASSRTGYFANTGELF
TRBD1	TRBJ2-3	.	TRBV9	ASSVAGQGTDTQY
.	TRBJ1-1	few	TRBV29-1	SARQFLNTEAF
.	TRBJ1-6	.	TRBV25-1	ASSEVEVNSPLH
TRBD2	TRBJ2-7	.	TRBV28	ASSTGRAPYEQY
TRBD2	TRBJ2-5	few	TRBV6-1	ASSEAASSGSQETQY
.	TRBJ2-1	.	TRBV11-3	ASSPRFGGTYNEQF
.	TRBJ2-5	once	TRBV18	ASSPALQETQY
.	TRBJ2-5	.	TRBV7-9	ASSRQANQETQY
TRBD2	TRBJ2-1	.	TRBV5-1	ASSSGLPPDEQF
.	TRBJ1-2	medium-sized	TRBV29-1	STWAGRGYRYT
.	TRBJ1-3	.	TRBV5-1	ASSKGHNSGNTIY